The next 21 T cell receptor beta chains were all read from a single sample in a study of blood T cell repertoires in COVID-19. Clones were sequenced by immunoSEQ multiplex PCR, and TCRdb holds only the in-frame ones, with some missing. The top ten hold over 4% of the sample, which has under 40,000 clones, about 94% seen once. The source material was peripheral blood. The receptors shown here come from a human donor with active COVID-19. The donor label of this sample is uncertain.

There are a few counts of this clone. This chain uses TRBV4-1 with TRBJ1-2; perhaps TRBD1 as D (6 bases). CDR3 length: 13 residues. V lost 0 bases and J lost 7, with 9 bases in between. Germline values: CDR1 MGHRA, CDR2 YSYEKL. The CDR3 loop is CASSQDRGFGYTF. In DNA, the CDR3 is TGCGCCAGCAGCCAAGATAGGGGGTTTGGCTACACCTTC.

This clone was counted once. The chain carries TRBV5-4 and TRBJ2-1, with D perhaps TRBD2 (7 bases). This CDR3 has 16 residues. The germline CDR1 and CDR2 sequences are SGHNT and YYREEE (reference sequence). V was pared by 0 bases and J by 1 base, with 11 bases between. CDR3 protein: CASSLAGGRSYNEQFF. The CDR3 region has the DNA TGTGCCAGCAGCTTGGCCGGGGGGCGGTCCTACAATGAGCAGTTCTTC.

The chain joins TRBV28 to TRBJ2-7, with 12 bases lining up with TRBD2. The V gene's germline CDR1 is MDHEN and CDR2 SYDVKM. This CDR3 region has 17 residues. Trimming took 3 bases from V and 7 from J; bases not matched to a gene: 13. The CDR3 region is CASSLTSGGAIGWEQYF. In nucleotides, the CDR3 is TGTGCCAGCAGTTTGACTAGCGGGGGTGCTATTGGGTGGGAGCAGTACTTC.

This chain joins TRBV24-1 and TRBJ2-5, with 10 bases fitting TRBD2. The CDR3 totals 16 residues. CDR1 and CDR2 from the germline V gene are KGHDR and SFDVKD. The V gene end was trimmed by 12 bases and the J gene end by 0 bases; junction bases not matched to a gene: 12. Here the CDR3 DNA reads TGTGCCCCACAGGCTAGCGGGGGTGGCTACCAAGAGACCCAGTACTTC. Amino acid sequence: CAPQASGGGYQETQYF.

This clone appeared a single time. The V gene is TRBV6-6, the J gene TRBJ2-5; D is undetermined. Trimming removed 5 bases from V and 1 base from J, with 5 bases in between. This CDR3 has 12 amino acids. Germline V gene data show CDR1 as MNHNY and CDR2 as SVGAGI (reference sequence). DNA of the CDR3: TGTGCCAGCAGTCGTATCCAAGAGACCCAGTACTTC. As protein: CASSRIQETQYF.

This clone appeared a single time. This rearrangement joins TRBV27 to TRBJ2-5; D is unclear. Trimming took off 4 bases at V and 1 base at J, with 10 bases between the two ends. CDR3 length: 14 residues. In germline, CDR1 is MNHEY, CDR2 SMNVEV (reference sequence). The CDR3 region is CASSSRSLQETQYF. The DNA for the CDR3 is TGTGCCAGCAGTTCCCGGAGCCTCCAAGAGACCCAGTACTTC.

This chain links TRBV7-9 with TRBJ2-3; perhaps TRBD2 as D (7 bases). V lost 7 bases and J lost 4, with 12 bases in between. This CDR3 region has 13 residues. Germline CDR1 is SEHNR and CDR2 is FQNEAQ (reference sequence). The CDR3: CASNRGGADTQYF. The CDR3 DNA follows: TGTGCCAGCAATCGAGGGGGGGCAGATACGCAGTATTTT.

The chain links TRBV7-9 to TRBJ2-3, with D possibly matching TRBD1 (6 bases). This CDR3 region has 15 residues. V shed 3 bases and J shed 6 bases, with 16 bases lying between them. CDR1 is SEHNR and CDR2 is FQNEAQ in the germline V gene (reference sequence). CDR3 DNA sequence: TGTGCCAGCAGCTTCCCGGACAGTAGTCCCGATACGCAGTATTTT. Residues: CASSFPDSSPDTQYF.

The chain couples TRBV24-1 to TRBJ2-4, with 9 nucleotides matching TRBD2. Germline loops: CDR1 KGHDR, CDR2 SFDVKD. The CDR3 runs 15 residues. With V trimmed by 4 bases and J by 6 bases, 6 bases remained unmatched. The CDR3 protein is CATSEGLRGGNIQYF. The CDR3, as DNA: TGTGCCACCAGTGAAGGGTTGCGGGGGGGAAACATTCAGTACTTC.

The J gene is TRBJ1-1, the V gene TRBV6-6; TRBD1 agrees at 11 bases. The germline V gene encodes CDR1 MNHNY and CDR2 SVGAGI (reference sequence). V dropped 6 bases and J dropped 5; count of bases not matched to a gene: 8. The CDR3 covers 15 residues. The CDR3 DNA reads as TGTGCCAGCAGCCCCGGGACAGGGGGGAGGACTGAAGCTTTCTTT. Its protein is CASSPGTGGRTEAFF.

V gene TRBV3-1 (or the pseudogene TRBV3-2) combines with J gene TRBJ1-2; no reliable D call. Germline V gives CDR1 LGHDT, CDR2 YNNKEL (reference sequence). V was shortened by 4 bases and J by 0 bases, with 9 bases between the two germline ends. This CDR3 spans 14 amino acids. The CDR3, as DNA: TGTGCCAGCAGCCCCTCGGGTGCTAACTATGGCTACACCTTC. This codes for CASSPSGANYGYTF.

The chain combines TRBV6-5 with TRBJ2-3, with D perhaps matching TRBD2 (6 bases). The ends were cut back, 4 bases at V and 6 bases at J, with 20 bases in the middle. The CDR3 is made up of 16 amino acids. The germline V gene encodes CDR1 MNHEY and CDR2 SVGAGI. This chain's CDR3 is CASSFLRDWGEDTQYF. CDR3 in DNA: TGTGCCAGCAGTTTCCTCCGGGACTGGGGGGAGGATACGCAGTATTTT.

The chain links TRBV7-6 to TRBJ2-4, with D possibly TRBD2 on 5 matching bases. Germline values: CDR1 SGHVS, CDR2 FNYEAQ. Between the trimmed V and J ends, which lost 1 base and 5 bases, there was a span of 12 bases. The CDR3 has 15 amino acids. The CDR3: CASSLVAGGENIQYF. The CDR3 nucleotides read TGTGCCAGCAGCTTAGTCGCGGGCGGTGAAAACATTCAGTACTTC.

V is TRBV10-3 and J is TRBJ2-6; TRBD1 agrees at 9 bases. The CDR3 is made up of 17 amino acids. The germline CDR1 and CDR2 sequences are ENHRY and SYGVKD. The ends lost 3 bases at V and 5 bases at J; junction bases unmatched: 8. The CDR3 loop is CAISDTGGAFWANVLTF. CDR3 nucleotide sequence: TGTGCCATCAGTGATACAGGGGGCGCTTTTTGGGCCAACGTCCTGACTTTC.

The rearrangement links TRBV27 to TRBJ1-6; 7 bases map to TRBD1. Germline V gene sequence: CDR1 MNHEY, CDR2 SMNVEV (reference sequence). CDR3 length: 16 amino acids. After removal of 5 bases from V and 5 bases from J, the junction contained 9 bases not matched to a gene. In DNA, the CDR3 is TGTGCCAGCAGTCCTATGAGAGGGGGCAATAATTCACCCCTCCACTTT. Translating gives CASSPMRGGNNSPLHF.

This chain joins TRBV14 and TRBJ1-5, with D possibly matching TRBD1 (5 bases). The V end lost 4 bases, the J end lost 3 bases, and 13 bases lay between the germline ends. The CDR3 has 15 residues. Germline V gives CDR1 SGHDN, CDR2 FVKESK. CDR3: CASSRSDSLNQPQHF. The CDR3 DNA reads TGTGCCAGCAGCCGCTCAGACAGCCTCAATCAGCCCCAGCATTTT.

The CDR3: CASSLRGQRSYEQYF. The CDR3 nucleotides read TGTGCCAGCAGCCTGCGGGGGCAGAGGTCCTACGAGCAGTACTTC. The rearrangement joins TRBV5-4 to TRBJ2-7; weak D call: TRBD2 (7 bases). Trimming removed 4 bases from V and 1 base from J, with 15 bases in between. The CDR3 loop spans 15 amino acids. CDR1 and CDR2 from the germline V gene are SGHNT and YYREEE (reference sequence).

The gene calls are TRBV11-2 and TRBJ1-1, with D perhaps matching TRBD1 (5 bases). Looked up from germline, CDR1 is SGHAT and CDR2 is FQNNGV. Trimming removed 2 bases at V and 4 bases at J, with 8 bases between. The length of the CDR3 is 13 residues. CDR3: CASSLQGSTEAFF. DNA of the CDR3: TGTGCCAGCAGCTTACAGGGAAGCACTGAAGCTTTCTTT.

CDR3 sequence (DNA): TGTGCCAGCAGCTCTCGAGGCCGAGGGACACGCTACGAGCAGTACTTC. Its protein is CASSSRGRGTRYEQYF. The chain is built from TRBV13 and TRBJ2-7; possibly TRBD1 for D (6 bases). V shed 4 bases and J shed 3 bases, with 19 bases lying between them. In germline, CDR1 is PRHDT, CDR2 FYEKMQ (reference sequence). The CDR3 length is 16 residues.

This clone was seen only once. The rearrangement links TRBV7-9 to TRBJ1-1, with 9 bases matching TRBD1. Looked up from germline, CDR1 is SEHNR and CDR2 is FQNEAQ (reference sequence). The V and J ends lost 5 bases and 2 bases, in that order; junction bases with no gene match: 3. CDR3 size: 14 residues. The CDR3 bases are TGTGCCAGCAGCCCCACAGGGGGCAACACTGAAGCTTTCTTT. Its protein is CASSPTGGNTEAFF.

The chain recombines TRBV6-5 with TRBJ2-1, with 11 bases lining up with TRBD2. The V gene end was trimmed by 5 bases and the J gene end by 7 bases; junction bases not matched to a gene: 7. From germline, CDR1 is MNHEY and CDR2 SVGAGI. The CDR3 loop spans 15 amino acids. CDR3 protein: CASSPALAGVNEQFF. The DNA of the CDR3 is TGTGCCAGCAGTCCTGCACTAGCGGGAGTTAATGAGCAGTTCTTC.